This T cell receptor (beta chain) was retrieved from a study of T cells in women clearing cervical HPV infection. Study background: Case blood was drawn when the lesion was first found; control blood after infection became undetectable.

HPV was found by MY09/MY11 PCR and dot-blot genotyping. Profiled with immunoSEQ multiplex PCR; TCRdb holds only in-frame clones, not every one. The sample table includes about 14,000 clones. The CDR3 runs to 15 residues. Looked up from germline, CDR1 is KGHSH and CDR2 is LQKENI. Remarks on this clone: What it recognizes is unknown. The CDR3 extends 3 residues past the end of the read, so its final part is completed from the germline J gene.

Study-level findings and limits: Richness differences could reflect unmeasured T-cell content per sample. TRBV6-7 relative abundance averaged around 0.11% in cases and more than 0.15% in controls.

What was sequenced was blood buffy coat. The chain employs TRBV18 and TRBJ1-2, with a possible D match to TRBD1 (5 bases). This TCR was recovered from a woman aged 18 to 75 with a cervical HPV16 infection that either progressed to CIN3+ or cleared (not recorded which). CDR3 DNA (partial): TGTGCCAGCTCACCACCGGGAAGGGGAACAGATACC. As protein: CASSPPGRGTDT. The entire CDR3 reads CASSPPGRGTDTYTF. Full variable domain (missing parts from reference TRBV18 and TRBJ1-2): NAGVMQNPRHLVRRRGQEARLRCSPMKGHSHVYWYRQLPEEGLKFMVYLQKENIIDESGMPKERFSAEFPKEGPSILRIQQVVRGDSAAYFCASSPPGRGTDTYTFGSGTRLTVV.